This T cell receptor (beta chain) comes out of a study of T cells and Merkel cell carcinoma outcomes. Notes on this clone: Its antigen is not identified.

The repertoire was sequenced with immunoSEQ multiplex PCR; TCRdb's copy has only in-frame clones and lacks some. The sample yields approximately 330 clones, roughly 98% seen once. General study points: Repertoire plus T-cell density reportedly predicted Merkel cell carcinoma outcomes.

The CDR3 totals 14 residues. V was clipped by 5 bases and J by 2 bases, with 13 bases between them. The germline gives CDR1 SGHTA, CDR2 FQGNSA. The sequenced material came from tumor tissue from Merkel cell carcinoma. The rearrangement joins TRBV7-2 to TRBJ2-7; D may be TRBD1 or TRBD2 (5 bases each). The TCR originated in a human donor with Merkel cell carcinoma. The CDR3 here is CASSQEGRTYEQYF. The CDR3 nucleotides read TGTGCCAGCAGCCAAGAGGGGCGCACCTACGAGCAGTACTTC.